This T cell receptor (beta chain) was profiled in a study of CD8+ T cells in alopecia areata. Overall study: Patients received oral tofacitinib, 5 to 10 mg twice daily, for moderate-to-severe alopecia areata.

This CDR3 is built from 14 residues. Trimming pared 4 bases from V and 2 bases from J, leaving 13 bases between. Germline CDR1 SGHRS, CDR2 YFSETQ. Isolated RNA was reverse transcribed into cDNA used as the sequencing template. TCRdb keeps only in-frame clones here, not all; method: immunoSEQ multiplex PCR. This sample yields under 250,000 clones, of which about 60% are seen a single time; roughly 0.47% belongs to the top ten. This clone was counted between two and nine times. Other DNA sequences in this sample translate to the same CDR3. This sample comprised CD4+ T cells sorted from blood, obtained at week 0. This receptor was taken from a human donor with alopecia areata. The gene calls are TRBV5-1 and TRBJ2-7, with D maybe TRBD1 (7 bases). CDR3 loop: CASSPTGTPYEQYF. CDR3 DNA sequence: TGCGCCAGCAGCCCGACAGGGACTCCCTACGAGCAGTACTTC. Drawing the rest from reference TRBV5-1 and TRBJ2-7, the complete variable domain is KAGVTQTPRYLIKTRGQQVTLSCSPISGHRSVSWYQQTPGQGLQFLFEYFSETQRNKGNFPGRFSGRQFSNSRSEMNVSTLELGDSALYLCASSPTGTPYEQYFGPGTRLTVT.